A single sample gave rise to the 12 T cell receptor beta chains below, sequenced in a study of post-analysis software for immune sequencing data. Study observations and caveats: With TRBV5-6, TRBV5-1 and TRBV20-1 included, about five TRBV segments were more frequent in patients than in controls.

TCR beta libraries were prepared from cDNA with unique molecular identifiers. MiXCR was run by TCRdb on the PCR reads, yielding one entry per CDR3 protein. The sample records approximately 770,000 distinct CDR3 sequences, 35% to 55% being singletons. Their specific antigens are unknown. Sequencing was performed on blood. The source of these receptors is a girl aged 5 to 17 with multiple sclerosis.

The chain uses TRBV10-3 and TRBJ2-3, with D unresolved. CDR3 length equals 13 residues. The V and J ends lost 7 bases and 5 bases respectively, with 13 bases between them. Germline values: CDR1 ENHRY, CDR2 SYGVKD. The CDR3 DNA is TGTGCCATCACGCCTTCAGCCTTAGATACGCAGTATTTT. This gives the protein CAITPSALDTQYF.

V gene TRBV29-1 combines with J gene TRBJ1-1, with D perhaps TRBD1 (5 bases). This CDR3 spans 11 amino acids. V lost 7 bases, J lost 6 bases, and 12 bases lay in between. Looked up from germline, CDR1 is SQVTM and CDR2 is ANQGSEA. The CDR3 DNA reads TGCAGCGCTGGTTTGGGGGCTGAAGCTTTCTTT. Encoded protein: CSAGLGAEAFF.

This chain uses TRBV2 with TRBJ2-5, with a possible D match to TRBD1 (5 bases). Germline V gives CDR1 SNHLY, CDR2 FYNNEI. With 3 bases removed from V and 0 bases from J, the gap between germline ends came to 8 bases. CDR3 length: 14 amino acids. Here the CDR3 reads CASSDGAYQETQYF. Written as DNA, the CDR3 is TGTGCCAGCAGTGATGGGGCATACCAAGAGACCCAGTACTTC.

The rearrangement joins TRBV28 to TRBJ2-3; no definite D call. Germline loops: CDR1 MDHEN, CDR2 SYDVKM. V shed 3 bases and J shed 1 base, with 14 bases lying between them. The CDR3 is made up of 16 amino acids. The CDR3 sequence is CASSFRSGLRTDTQYF. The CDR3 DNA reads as TGTGCCAGCAGTTTTCGTTCAGGCCTTCGCACAGATACGCAGTATTTT.

Here the CDR3 reads CSATRAGTTDTQYF. CDR3 DNA sequence: TGCAGTGCTACTCGAGCGGGGACCACAGATACGCAGTATTTT. V and J are TRBV20-1 and TRBJ2-3; 7 bases are shared with TRBD2. CDR3 length: 14 residues. With V trimmed by 4 bases and J by 2 bases, 6 bases remained unmatched. The V gene's germline CDR1 is DFQATT and CDR2 SNEGSKA (reference sequence).

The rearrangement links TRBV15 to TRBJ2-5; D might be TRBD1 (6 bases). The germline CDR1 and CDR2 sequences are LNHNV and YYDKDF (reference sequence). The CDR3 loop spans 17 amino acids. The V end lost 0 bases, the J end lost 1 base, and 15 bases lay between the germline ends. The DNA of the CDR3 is TGTGCCACCAGCAGAGATGGAAGGGGGTCTCGCCAAGAGACCCAGTACTTC. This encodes CATSRDGRGSRQETQYF.

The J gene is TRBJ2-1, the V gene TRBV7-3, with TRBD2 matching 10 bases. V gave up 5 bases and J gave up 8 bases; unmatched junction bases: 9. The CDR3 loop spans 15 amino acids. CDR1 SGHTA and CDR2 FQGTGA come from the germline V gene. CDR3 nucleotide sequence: TGTGCCAGCAGCCGAAGCGGGAGGGGAGGGGATGAGCAGTTCTTC. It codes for CASSRSGRGGDEQFF.

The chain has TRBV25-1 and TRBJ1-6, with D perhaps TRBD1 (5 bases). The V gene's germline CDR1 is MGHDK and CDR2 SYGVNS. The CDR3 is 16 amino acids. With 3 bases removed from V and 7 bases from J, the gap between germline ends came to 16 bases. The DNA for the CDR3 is TGTGCCAGCAGTGACGGGTCCGGGACGATCAATTCACCCCTCCACTTT. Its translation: CASSDGSGTINSPLHF.

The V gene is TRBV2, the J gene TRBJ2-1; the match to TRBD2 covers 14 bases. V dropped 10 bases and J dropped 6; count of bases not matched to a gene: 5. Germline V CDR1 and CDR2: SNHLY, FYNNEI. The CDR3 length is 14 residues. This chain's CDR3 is CATSGLAGGNEQFF. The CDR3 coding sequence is TGTGCCACTAGTGGACTAGCGGGAGGCAATGAGCAGTTCTTC. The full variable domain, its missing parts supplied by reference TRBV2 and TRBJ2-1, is EPEVTQTPSHQVTQMGQEVILRCVPISNHLYFYWYRQILGQKVEFLVSFYNNEISEKSEIFDDQFSVERPDGSNFTLKIRSTKLEDSAMYFCATSGLAGGNEQFFGPGTRLTVL.

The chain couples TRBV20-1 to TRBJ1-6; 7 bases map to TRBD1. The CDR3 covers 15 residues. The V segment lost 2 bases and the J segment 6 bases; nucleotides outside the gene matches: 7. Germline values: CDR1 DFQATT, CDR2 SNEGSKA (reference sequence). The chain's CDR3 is CSARPGQAFNSPLHF. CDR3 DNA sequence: TGCAGTGCTAGACCAGGACAGGCTTTTAATTCACCCCTCCACTTT.

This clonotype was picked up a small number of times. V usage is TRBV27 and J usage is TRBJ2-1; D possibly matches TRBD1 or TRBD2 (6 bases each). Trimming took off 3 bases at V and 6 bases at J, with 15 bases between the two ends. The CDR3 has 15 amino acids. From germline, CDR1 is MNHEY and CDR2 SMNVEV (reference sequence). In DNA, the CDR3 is TGTGCCAGCAGTTTGGGTGGGGGCGGGATCAATGAGCAGTTCTTC. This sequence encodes CASSLGGGGINEQFF.

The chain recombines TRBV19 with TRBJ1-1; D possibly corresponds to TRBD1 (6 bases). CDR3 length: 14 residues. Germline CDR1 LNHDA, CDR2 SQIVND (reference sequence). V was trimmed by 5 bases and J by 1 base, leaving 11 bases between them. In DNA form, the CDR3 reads TGTGCCAGTAGTTTCCCGGGACAGAACACTGAAGCTTTCTTT. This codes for CASSFPGQNTEAFF.